These 22 T cell receptor beta chains were all obtained from the same sample, sequenced in a study of blood T cell repertoires in COVID-19. Some clones are missing from TCRdb's copy, which holds only in-frame ones; the method was immunoSEQ multiplex PCR. The top ten clones hold approximately 6% of a sample with more than 110,000 clones, roughly three quarters of them seen once. What was sequenced was PBMCs or T cells enriched from blood (not recorded which). The receptors were gathered from a woman aged 50 to 65 who had recovered from COVID-19.

The rearrangement joins TRBV5-1 to TRBJ2-3, with D possibly matching TRBD1 (7 bases). Germline V gene lookup returns CDR1 SGHRS and CDR2 YFSETQ. This CDR3 comprises 15 residues. Trimming removed 3 bases from V and 1 base from J, with 12 bases in between. CDR3 region: CASSYTGEGTDTQYF. In nucleotides, the CDR3 is TGCGCCAGCAGCTATACAGGGGAGGGCACAGATACGCAGTATTTT.

V and J are TRBV6-5 and TRBJ1-4; 11 bases agree with TRBD1. Germline V CDR1 and CDR2: MNHEY, SVGAGI. The length of the CDR3 is 15 residues. V was pared by 6 bases and J by 6 bases, with 6 bases of the junction left unmatched. The CDR3 nucleotides read TGTGCCAGCAGGGGGACAGGGGGAGCAGATGAAAAACTGTTTTTT. As protein: CASRGTGGADEKLFF.

This clone was recorded only once. V usage is TRBV29-1 and J usage is TRBJ2-7, with TRBD2 as a possible D gene (6 bases). This CDR3 is 14 amino acids long. Trimming left V 6 bases short and J 6 bases short, with 21 bases between. In germline, CDR1 is SQVTM, CDR2 ANQGSEA. DNA for the CDR3: TGCAGCGTCCCTACGGCGGGATCGAGGGGCGAGCAGTACTTC. This sequence encodes CSVPTAGSRGEQYF.

The V gene is TRBV15, the J gene TRBJ1-4; a weak D match, TRBD1 (6 bases). Germline CDR1 is LNHNV and CDR2 is YYDKDF (reference sequence). The CDR3 consists of 18 residues. V lost 0 bases and J 2 bases, leaving 16 bases between the germline ends. This chain's CDR3 is CATSRDEGQSGTNEKLFF. For the CDR3, the DNA is TGTGCCACCAGCAGAGACGAGGGACAAAGTGGGACTAATGAAAAACTGTTTTTT.

The V gene is TRBV5-1, the J gene TRBJ1-1; tentative D call: TRBD1 (6 bases). V lost 1 base and J lost 1, with 11 bases in between. CDR3 length: 15 residues. Per the germline V gene, CDR1 is SGHRS and CDR2 is YFSETQ. The CDR3 sequence: CASSLLTGRNTEAFF. The DNA for the CDR3 is TGCGCCAGCAGCTTGTTAACAGGGCGGAACACTGAAGCTTTCTTT.

The rearrangement uses TRBV11-2 and TRBJ2-1, with 16 positions matching TRBD2. The CDR3 is 17 amino acids. V shed 5 bases and J 5 bases; nucleotides not matched to a gene: 6. The germline V gene has CDR1 SGHAT and CDR2 FQNNGV. DNA for the CDR3: TGTGCCAGCAGCCCAGGGACTAGCGGGGGGGCCGACAATGAGCAGTTCTTC. Translating gives CASSPGTSGGADNEQFF.

The chain couples TRBV9 to TRBJ1-1, with 7 bases identical to TRBD1. There are 19 residues in the CDR3. The junction had 17 bases not matched to a gene; V was cut back by 0 bases and J by 3 bases. CDR1 is SGDLS, CDR2 YYNGEE, per germline. The CDR3 sequence is CASSVVPGLITGDYTEAFF. As DNA, the CDR3 is TGTGCCAGCAGCGTAGTACCCGGCCTGATTACAGGGGATTACACTGAAGCTTTCTTT.

This clone came up a few times. V and J are TRBV19 and TRBJ1-5, with D perhaps matching TRBD1 (5 bases). The germline gives CDR1 LNHDA, CDR2 SQIVND (reference sequence). V was shortened by 5 bases and J by 1 base, with 18 bases between the two germline ends. The CDR3 is 17 residues long. CDR3 amino acids: CASSPRTFSESNQPQHF. The CDR3 coding sequence is TGTGCCAGTAGTCCACGGACATTCTCCGAGAGCAATCAGCCCCAGCATTTT.

CDR3 in amino acids: CASRGWFRDSSNQPQHF. The CDR3 DNA follows: TGTGCCAGCAGAGGTTGGTTTCGGGACAGTAGCAATCAGCCCCAGCATTTT. The gene calls are TRBV2 and TRBJ1-5; 7 bases agree with TRBD1. J lost 0 bases, V lost 6 bases, and 11 bases had no gene match. Germline CDR1 and CDR2: SNHLY and FYNNEI. There are 17 residues in the CDR3.

The V gene is TRBV2, the J gene TRBJ1-5; weak D call: TRBD1 (5 bases). The V and J ends lost 4 bases and 4 bases respectively, with 8 bases between them. Germline V gene lookup returns CDR1 SNHLY and CDR2 FYNNEI. The CDR3 has 13 amino acids. CDR3 protein: CASSGQSNQPQHF. The DNA of the CDR3 is TGTGCCAGCAGTGGACAGTCTAATCAGCCCCAGCATTTT.

The genes are TRBV7-2 and TRBJ2-3; 9 bases match TRBD2. This CDR3 has 17 residues. V gave up 1 base and J gave up 2 bases; unmatched junction bases: 7. Germline V gene sequence: CDR1 SGHTA, CDR2 FQGNSA. CDR3 residues: CASSLDGQRGATDTQYF. CDR3 coding DNA: TGTGCCAGCAGCTTAGATGGCCAGCGGGGGGCCACAGATACGCAGTATTTT.

This clone was detected a few times. The chain combines TRBV6-5 with TRBJ1-3, with D possibly matching TRBD1 (6 bases). The CDR3 length is 13 residues. Germline V gives CDR1 MNHEY, CDR2 SVGAGI. The ends were cut back, 5 bases at V and 3 bases at J, with 8 bases in the middle. As DNA, the CDR3 is TGTGCCAGCAGTCGGACAGTTGGAAACACCATATATTTT. The encoded protein is CASSRTVGNTIYF.

The V and J genes are TRBV7-8 and TRBJ1-5; D is uncertain. Trimming cost V 5 bases and J 5 bases, with 7 bases left between them. This CDR3 spans 12 amino acids. Germline loops: CDR1 SGHVS, CDR2 FQNEAQ. This chain's CDR3 is CASSPGYQPQHF. For the CDR3, the DNA is TGTGCCAGCAGCCCCGGTTATCAGCCCCAGCATTTT.

The J gene is TRBJ1-2, the V gene TRBV28; maybe TRBD1 (5 bases). The V end was cut by 3 bases, the J end by 3 bases, with 8 bases between. The CDR3 contains 13 residues. The germline gives CDR1 MDHEN, CDR2 SYDVKM. The CDR3 DNA follows: TGTGCCAGCAGTTTGGAGGGGTACTATGGCTACACCTTC. The encoded protein is CASSLEGYYGYTF.

This clone was detected only once. The genes are TRBV5-6 and TRBJ1-5; D is undetermined. The CDR3 spans 18 residues. In germline, CDR1 is SGHDT, CDR2 YYEEEE. V lost 2 bases, J lost 0 bases, and 18 bases lay in between. The CDR3 bases are TGTGCCAGCAGCTTCGGTGGTGTTGAGCCTTATAGCAATCAGCCCCAGCATTTT. It yields the protein CASSFGGVEPYSNQPQHF.

The table lists this clone with a count of one. The chain combines TRBV20-1 with TRBJ1-5; D gene unclear. Germline loops: CDR1 DFQATT, CDR2 SNEGSKA (reference sequence). Trimming shortened V by 3 bases and J by 5 bases, and 11 bases separated the two germline ends. This CDR3 contains 13 residues. DNA for the CDR3: TGCAGTGCTAGTACTAGTACGGATCAGCCCCAGCATTTT. This codes for CSASTSTDQPQHF.

The rearrangement uses TRBV7-9 and TRBJ1-1; TRBD1 agrees at 8 bases. Per germline, CDR1 SEHNR and CDR2 FQNEAQ (reference sequence). V shed 7 bases and J 6 bases; nucleotides not matched to a gene: 10. The CDR3 has 14 residues. The CDR3 reads CASILTGGWAEAFF. The CDR3, as DNA: TGTGCCAGCATCCTTACAGGGGGTTGGGCTGAAGCTTTCTTT.

The chain joins TRBV5-6 to TRBJ1-5; 8 bases align to TRBD1. The CDR3 consists of 15 residues. V lost 4 bases to trimming and J lost 4 bases; unmatched junction nucleotides: 7. Germline CDR1 and CDR2: SGHDT and YYEEEE. The DNA of the CDR3 is TGTGCCAGCAGCCGTTTGGACAGGGTGAATCAGCCCCAGCATTTT. It specifies CASSRLDRVNQPQHF.

V gene TRBV5-1 combines with J gene TRBJ1-6; 7 nucleotides align to TRBD1. Per germline, CDR1 SGHRS and CDR2 YFSETQ. The CDR3 is 15 amino acids. V lost 0 bases, J lost 5 bases, and 2 bases stayed unmatched. The CDR3 protein is CASSLGTGNNSPLHF. For the CDR3, the DNA is TGCGCCAGCAGCTTGGGGACAGGCAATAATTCACCCCTCCACTTT.

This clone has more than one count but fewer than ten. DNA of the CDR3: TGTGCCAGCAGCCAGAACCCCGGGGGGAGCTCCTACAATGAGCAGTTCTTC. Its translation is CASSQNPGGSSYNEQFF. This rearrangement joins TRBV7-7 to TRBJ2-1, with 7 bases identical to TRBD2. This CDR3 spans 17 amino acids. Germline CDR1 SSHAT, CDR2 FNYEAQ (reference sequence). The ends lost 5 bases at V and 0 bases at J; junction bases unmatched: 10.

This clone occurred a few times. The V and J genes are TRBV4-1 and TRBJ1-4; TRBD1 might be the D (6 bases). The V end lost 2 bases, the J end lost 7 bases, and 14 bases lay between the germline ends. Germline V gives CDR1 MGHRA, CDR2 YSYEKL. The CDR3 is 15 residues long. CDR3 sequence (DNA): TGCGCCAGCAGCCAACGGGGGGGCGACGGTGAAAAACTGTTTTTT. This translates into CASSQRGGDGEKLFF.

The rearrangement joins TRBV28 to TRBJ1-6; TRBD1 matches at 7 bases. The V gene's germline CDR1 is MDHEN and CDR2 SYDVKM. The CDR3 runs 15 residues. J was trimmed by 5 bases and V by 5 bases; bases with no gene match: 6. The CDR3: CASSNPTGDNSPLHF. The DNA of the CDR3 is TGTGCCAGCAGTAACCCCACAGGGGATAATTCACCCCTCCACTTT.